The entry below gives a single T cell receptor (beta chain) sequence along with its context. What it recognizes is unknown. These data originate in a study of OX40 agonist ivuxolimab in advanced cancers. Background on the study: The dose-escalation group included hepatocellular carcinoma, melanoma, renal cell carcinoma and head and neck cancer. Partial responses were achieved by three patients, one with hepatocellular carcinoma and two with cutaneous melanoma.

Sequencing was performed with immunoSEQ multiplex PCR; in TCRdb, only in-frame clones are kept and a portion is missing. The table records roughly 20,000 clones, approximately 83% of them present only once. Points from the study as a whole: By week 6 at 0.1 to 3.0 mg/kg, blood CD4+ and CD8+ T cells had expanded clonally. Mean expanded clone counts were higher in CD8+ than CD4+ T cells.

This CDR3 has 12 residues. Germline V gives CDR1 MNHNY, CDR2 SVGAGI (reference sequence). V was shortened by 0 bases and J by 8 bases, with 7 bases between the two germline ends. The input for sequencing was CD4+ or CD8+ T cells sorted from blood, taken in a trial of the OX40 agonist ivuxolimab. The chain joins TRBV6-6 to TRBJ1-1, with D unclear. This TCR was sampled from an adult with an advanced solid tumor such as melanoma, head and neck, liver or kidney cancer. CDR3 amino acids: CASSYSAVEAFF. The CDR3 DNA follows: TGTGCCAGCAGTTACTCGGCTGTAGAAGCTTTCTTT.